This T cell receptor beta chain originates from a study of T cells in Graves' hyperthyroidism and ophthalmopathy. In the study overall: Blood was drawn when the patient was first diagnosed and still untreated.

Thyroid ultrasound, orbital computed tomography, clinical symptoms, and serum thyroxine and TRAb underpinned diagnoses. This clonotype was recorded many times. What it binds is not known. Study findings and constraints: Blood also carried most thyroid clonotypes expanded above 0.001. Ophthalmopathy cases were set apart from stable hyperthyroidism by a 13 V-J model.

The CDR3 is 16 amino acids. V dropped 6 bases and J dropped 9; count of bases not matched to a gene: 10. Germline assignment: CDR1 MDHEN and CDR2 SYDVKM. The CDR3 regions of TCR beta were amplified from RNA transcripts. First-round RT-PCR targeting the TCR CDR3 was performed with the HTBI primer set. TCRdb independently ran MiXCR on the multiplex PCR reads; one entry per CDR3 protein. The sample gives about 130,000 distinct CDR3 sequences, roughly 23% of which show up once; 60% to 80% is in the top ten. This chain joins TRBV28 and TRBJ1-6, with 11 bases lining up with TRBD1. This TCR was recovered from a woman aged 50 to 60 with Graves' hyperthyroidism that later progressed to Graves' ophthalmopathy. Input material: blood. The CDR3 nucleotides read TGTGCCAGCAGCCCCGGGACAGGGGGTTCCCTTTCACCCCTCCACTTT. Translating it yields CASSPGTGGSLSPLHF.